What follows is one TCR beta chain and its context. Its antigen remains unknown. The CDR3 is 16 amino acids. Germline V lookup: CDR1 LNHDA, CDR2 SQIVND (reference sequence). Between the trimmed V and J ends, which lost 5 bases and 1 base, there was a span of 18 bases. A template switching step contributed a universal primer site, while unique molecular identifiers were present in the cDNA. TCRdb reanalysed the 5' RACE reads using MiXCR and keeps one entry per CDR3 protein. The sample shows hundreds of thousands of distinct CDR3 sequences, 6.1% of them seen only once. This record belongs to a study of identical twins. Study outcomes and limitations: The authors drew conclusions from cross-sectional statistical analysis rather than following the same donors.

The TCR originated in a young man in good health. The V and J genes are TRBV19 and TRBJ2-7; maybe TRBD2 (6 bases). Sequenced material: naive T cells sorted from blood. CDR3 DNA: TGTGCCAGTAGTCCACCGTCCAGCGGGCCTTCCTACGAGCAGTACTTC. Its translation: CASSPPSSGPSYEQYF.